The 10 T cell receptor beta chains below come from one sample, sequenced in a study of blood T cell repertoires in COVID-19. TCRdb's table, derived via immunoSEQ multiplex PCR, lists solely in-frame clones and lacks some. The sample holds 70,000 to 75,000 clones, 80% to 90% seen once. Sequenced sample: peripheral blood. Source of these receptors: a human donor in a cohort sampled during active COVID-19.

This clone was observed once. The chain is built from TRBV15 and TRBJ2-3; 10 bases fit TRBD2. Trimming at V came to 5 bases and at J to 3 bases, leaving 11 bases not matched to a gene. This CDR3 is 17 amino acids long. Germline V gives CDR1 LNHNV, CDR2 YYDKDF (reference sequence). In DNA form, the CDR3 reads TGTGCCACCAGCGGTGGGGGAGCGGGGGGGCGAACAGATACGCAGTATTTT. The encoded protein is CATSGGGAGGRTDTQYF. Full variable domain (missing parts from reference TRBV15 and TRBJ2-3): DAMVIQNPRYQVTQFGKPVTLSCSQTLNHNVMYWYQQKSSQAPKLLFHYYDKDFNNEADTPDNFQSRRPNTSFCFLDIRSPGLGDTAMYLCATSGGGAGGRTDTQYFGPGTRLTVL.

The genes are TRBV19 and TRBJ1-1; maybe TRBD1 (6 bases). Looked up from germline, CDR1 is LNHDA and CDR2 is SQIVND (reference sequence). This CDR3 contains 14 residues. V gave up 7 bases and J gave up 0 bases, with 12 bases separating them. As DNA, the CDR3 is TGTGCCAGTACTTTCGACAGGTTGAACACTGAAGCTTTCTTT. Translation gives CASTFDRLNTEAFF.

The chain links TRBV4-3 to TRBJ1-1; D is perhaps TRBD1 (6 bases). The CDR3 contains 14 residues. Looked up from germline, CDR1 is LGHNA and CDR2 is YSLEER. The V end lost 4 bases, the J end lost 1 base, and 10 bases lay between the germline ends. Here the CDR3 DNA reads TGCGCCAGCAGCCCGGAACAGGGGAACACTGAAGCTTTCTTT. Amino acids: CASSPEQGNTEAFF.

The chain carries TRBV24-1 and TRBJ2-1; no clear D gene. The germline V gene encodes CDR1 KGHDR and CDR2 SFDVKD. V was shortened by 4 bases and J by 12 bases, with 18 bases between the two germline ends. The CDR3 runs 14 residues. The CDR3: CATSDRSAGSAQFF. Written as DNA, the CDR3 is TGTGCCACCAGTGACCGCTCGGCAGGTTCGGCGCAGTTCTTC.

The chain uses TRBV5-4 and TRBJ2-3, with 7 bases aligning to TRBD1. CDR3 length equals 15 residues. The germline CDR1 and CDR2 sequences are SGHNT and YYREEE (reference sequence). The V segment lost 2 bases and the J segment 1 base; nucleotides outside the gene matches: 4. DNA of the CDR3: TGTGCCAGCAGCTTAGTAGGGGGCGGCACAGATACGCAGTATTTT. This translates into CASSLVGGGTDTQYF.

The V call is TRBV5-4, the J call TRBJ2-1; a weak D match, TRBD1 (6 bases). From germline, CDR1 is SGHNT and CDR2 YYREEE (reference sequence). V lost 4 bases, J lost 0 bases, and 17 bases lay in between. This CDR3 spans 17 amino acids. The CDR3 region is CASSPWGRTNSYNEQFF. The CDR3 bases are TGTGCCAGCAGCCCATGGGGGCGGACGAACTCCTACAATGAGCAGTTCTTC.

This clone was detected once. The chain has TRBV7-9 and TRBJ1-2, with D possibly matching TRBD1 (5 bases). The V end was cut by 4 bases, the J end by 2 bases, with 11 bases between. The germline gives CDR1 SEHNR, CDR2 FQNEAQ (reference sequence). The CDR3 covers 14 residues. The CDR3 bases are TGTGCCAGCAGCTCCCAGGGTGGCAACTATGGCTACACCTTC. It yields the protein CASSSQGGNYGYTF.

The chain combines TRBV5-1 with TRBJ1-2; D is possibly TRBD1 (6 bases). The germline V gene has CDR1 SGHRS and CDR2 YFSETQ. The V and J ends lost 0 bases and 11 bases respectively, with 11 bases between them. The CDR3 contains 12 residues. CDR3 amino acids: CASSLDRVVYTF. CDR3 coding DNA: TGCGCCAGCAGCTTGGACAGGGTCGTTTACACCTTC.

V usage is TRBV27 and J usage is TRBJ2-2; tentative D call: TRBD2 (7 bases). Between the trimmed V and J ends, which lost 5 bases and 5 bases, there was a span of 18 bases. CDR1 is MNHEY and CDR2 is SMNVEV in the germline V gene (reference sequence). The CDR3 is 16 amino acids. CDR3 sequence: CASSTPRGAKTGELFF. The CDR3 nucleotides are TGTGCCAGCAGTACCCCCCGGGGGGCTAAGACCGGGGAGCTGTTTTTT.

V and J are TRBV5-4 and TRBJ1-1, with a weak D call TRBD1 (6 bases). The CDR3 covers 18 residues. Trimming shortened V by 4 bases and J by 0 bases, and 22 bases separated the two germline ends. Germline assignment: CDR1 SGHNT and CDR2 YYREEE (reference sequence). The DNA of the CDR3 is TGTGCCAGCAGCGCTCCATGGGGGGGCAATGCCCTGAACACTGAAGCTTTCTTT. Translation: CASSAPWGGNALNTEAFF.